Presented here are 14 T cell receptor beta chains from one specimen sequenced in a study of CD8 T cells in Susac syndrome. Reverse transcription of roughly 0.5 to 1 ug RNA was carried out with random hexamers. TCRdb re-called the immunoSEQ multiplex PCR reads with MiXCR, one entry per CDR3 protein. Here the sample spans about 430,000 distinct CDR3 sequences, more than 80% being singletons. Specimen: CD8+ T cells from PBMCs. Source of these receptors: a human donor with multiple sclerosis.

The chain employs TRBV12-3 or TRBV12-4 and TRBJ1-1; a possible D gene is TRBD1 (6 bases). V gave up 3 bases and J gave up 4 bases, with 12 bases separating them. The CDR3 spans 14 residues. The CDR3 loop is CASSLGGPSTEAFF. DNA of the CDR3: TGTGCCAGCAGTTTGGGGGGGCCGAGCACTGAAGCTTTCTTT.

The rearrangement uses TRBV6-5 and TRBJ1-4, with TRBD1 matching over 8 bases. Germline CDR1 and CDR2: MNHEY and SVGAGI. Trimming took 0 bases from V and 2 from J; bases not matched to a gene: 5. The CDR3 is made up of 17 amino acids. This CDR3 is CASSYSAGGYTNEKLFF. The CDR3 coding sequence is TGTGCCAGCAGTTACTCCGCAGGGGGCTATACTAATGAAAAACTGTTTTTT.

The CDR3 here is CASSRQGATGELFF. CDR3 DNA: TGTGCCAGCTCCAGACAGGGGGCAACCGGGGAGCTGTTTTTT. The chain links TRBV2 to TRBJ2-2; 10 positions match TRBD1. Germline V gives CDR1 SNHLY, CDR2 FYNNEI. V lost 8 bases and J lost 5; bases outside the gene matches: 5. This CDR3 has 14 amino acids.

The V and J genes are TRBV28 and TRBJ2-1, with TRBD1 as a possible D gene (5 bases). The CDR3 runs to 14 residues. Germline V CDR1 and CDR2: MDHEN, SYDVKM. V lost 3 bases to trimming and J lost 2 bases, with 8 bases between them. The DNA for the CDR3 is TGTGCCAGCAGTTTTCTAGGGGCCTACAATGAGCAGTTCTTC. Protein product: CASSFLGAYNEQFF.

This chain links TRBV4-1 with TRBJ2-7; 9 bases agree with TRBD1. V was pared by 2 bases and J by 2 bases, with 4 bases of the junction left unmatched. This CDR3 is built from 15 residues. From germline, CDR1 is MGHRA and CDR2 YSYEKL. CDR3 region: CASSQRQGGAYEQYF. As DNA, the CDR3 is TGCGCCAGCAGCCAAAGACAGGGGGGTGCCTACGAGCAGTACTTC.

The chain is built from TRBV5-1 and TRBJ2-1; D not resolved. V shed 4 bases and J shed 4 bases, with 15 bases lying between them. CDR3 size: 15 residues. The germline V gene encodes CDR1 SGHRS and CDR2 YFSETQ. CDR3 nucleotide sequence: TGCGCCAGCAGCCTGATCGGACCCGAATACAATGAGCAGTTCTTC. Its protein is CASSLIGPEYNEQFF.

The chain employs TRBV2 and TRBJ1-1; a weak D match, TRBD1 (6 bases). The CDR3 has 15 amino acids. With 0 bases removed from V and 1 base from J, the gap between germline ends came to 9 bases. The germline gives CDR1 SNHLY, CDR2 FYNNEI. In nucleotides, the CDR3 is TGTGCCAGCAGTGAAGCTTCAGGGGAGAACACTGAAGCTTTCTTT. Its translation: CASSEASGENTEAFF.

The V call is TRBV7-6, the J call TRBJ2-3; 12 bases are shared with TRBD2. This CDR3 has 18 amino acids. Germline CDR1 and CDR2: SGHVS and FNYEAQ. The J segment lost 2 bases and the V segment lost 1 base, leaving 7 bases of the junction unmatched. CDR3 sequence (DNA): TGTGCCAGCAGCTTAGGGACTAGCGGGGTCCCATACACAGATACGCAGTATTTT. Its translation: CASSLGTSGVPYTDTQYF.

The J gene is TRBJ1-2, the V gene TRBV7-2; D is undetermined. This CDR3 spans 15 amino acids. V was cut by 5 bases and J by 4 bases, with 17 bases left in between. Germline V CDR1 and CDR2: SGHTA, FQGNSA. In nucleotides, the CDR3 is TGTGCCAGCAGCCCCCCACAGTTCTGGAGCTATGGCTACACCTTC. Translation: CASSPPQFWSYGYTF.

This rearrangement joins TRBV20-1 to TRBJ2-1; 10 positions match TRBD2. In germline, CDR1 is DFQATT, CDR2 SNEGSKA (reference sequence). The junction had 9 bases not matched to a gene; V was cut back by 1 base and J by 0 bases. There are 18 residues in the CDR3. The DNA of the CDR3 is TGCAGTGCTAGAGTTCTAGCGGGAGACCTGAGCTCCTACAATGAGCAGTTCTTC. Amino acids: CSARVLAGDLSSYNEQFF.

The genes are TRBV30 and TRBJ1-6; the D is unclear. CDR3 length: 13 amino acids. The germline V gene has CDR1 GTSNPN and CDR2 SVGIG (reference sequence). Trimming took 4 bases from V and 7 from J, leaving 11 bases between them. The DNA of the CDR3 is TGTGCCTGGACGACCTCATGGAATTCACCCCTCCACTTT. Translated: CAWTTSWNSPLHF.

The CDR3, as DNA: TGTGCCTCAACATTTCGGATGGCGGGAAGGAATTCACCCCTCCACTTT. This gives the protein CASTFRMAGRNSPLHF. The J gene is TRBJ1-6, the V gene TRBV30; D unclear. Per germline, CDR1 GTSNPN and CDR2 SVGIG (reference sequence). Trimming left V 7 bases short and J 7 bases short, with 23 bases between. The CDR3 contains 16 residues.

This chain links TRBV29-1 with TRBJ2-2; D unresolved. The CDR3 has 13 residues. The germline gives CDR1 SQVTM, CDR2 ANQGSEA. V was clipped by 5 bases and J by 0 bases, with 7 bases between them. The CDR3 region has the DNA TGCAGCGTTCTCGTACCGAACACCGGGGAGCTGTTTTTT. This codes for CSVLVPNTGELFF.

The chain links TRBV12-3 or TRBV12-4 to TRBJ2-1; 8 bases are shared with TRBD2. V lost 2 bases and J lost 7; bases outside the gene matches: 7. CDR3 size: 15 residues. This chain's CDR3 is CASSLPAGGGNEQFF. CDR3 in DNA: TGTGCCAGCAGTTTACCTGCGGGAGGTGGGAATGAGCAGTTCTTC.